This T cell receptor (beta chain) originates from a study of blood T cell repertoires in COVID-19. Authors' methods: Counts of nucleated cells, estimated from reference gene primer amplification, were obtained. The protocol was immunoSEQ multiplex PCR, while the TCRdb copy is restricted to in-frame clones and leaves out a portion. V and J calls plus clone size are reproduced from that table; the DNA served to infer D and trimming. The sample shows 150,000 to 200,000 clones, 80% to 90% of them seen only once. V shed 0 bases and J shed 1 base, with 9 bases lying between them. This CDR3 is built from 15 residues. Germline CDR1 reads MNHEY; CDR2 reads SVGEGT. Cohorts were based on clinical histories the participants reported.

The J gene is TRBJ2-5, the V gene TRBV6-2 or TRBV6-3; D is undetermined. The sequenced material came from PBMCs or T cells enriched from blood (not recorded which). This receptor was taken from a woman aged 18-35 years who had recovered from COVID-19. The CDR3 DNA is TGTGCCAGCAGTTACTCGGCACATGGCCAAGAGACCCAGTACTTC. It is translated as CASSYSAHGQETQYF.